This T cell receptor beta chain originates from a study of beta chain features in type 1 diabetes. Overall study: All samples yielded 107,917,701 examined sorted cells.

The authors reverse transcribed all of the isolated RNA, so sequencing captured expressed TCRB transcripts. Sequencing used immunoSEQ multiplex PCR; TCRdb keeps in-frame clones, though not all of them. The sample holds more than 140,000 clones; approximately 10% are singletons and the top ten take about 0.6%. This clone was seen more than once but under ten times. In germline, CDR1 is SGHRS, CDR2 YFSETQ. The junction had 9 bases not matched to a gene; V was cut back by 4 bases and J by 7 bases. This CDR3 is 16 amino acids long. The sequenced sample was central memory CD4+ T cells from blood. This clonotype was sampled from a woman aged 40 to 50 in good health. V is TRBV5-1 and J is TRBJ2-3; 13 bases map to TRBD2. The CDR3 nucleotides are TGCGCCAGCAGCACCCGACTAGCGGGGGGAGGAAATACGCAGTATTTT. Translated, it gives CASSTRLAGGGNTQYF.